Each of the 15 T cell receptor beta chains below was sequenced from the same sample in a study of shared clonotypes between healthy human individuals (TCRdb year 2020). The library was built by means of the immunoSEQ multiplex PCR assay. TCRdb carries this immuneACCESS record with in-frame sequences only. Its versions omit some clonotypes, under half of them owing to an unresolved V gene in the studies checked, with the rest unexplained. The sample has about 2,200,000 clones on record, about 92% of them singletons. 1.5% to 2% of the sample lies in the top ten. CD8 naive samples were obtained by positive selection for CCR7 among CD45RO-negative cells, yielding a CD45RA+CCR7+ population from which TemRA cells were excluded. The sequenced material came from naive CD8+ T cells from PBMCs. Explained via the paper, the cell subset or site label denotes: CD45RA+CCR7+. These receptors originate from a man aged 18 to 30 in good health. Some clones in this sample may be carry-over from other donors' samples.

The J gene is TRBJ2-7, the V gene TRBV5-5; a weak D match, TRBD2 (5 bases). V was shortened by 4 bases and J by 6 bases, with 17 bases between the two germline ends. The CDR3 loop spans 14 amino acids. Germline V gene lookup returns CDR1 SGHKS and CDR2 YYEKEE (reference sequence). The CDR3 spells CASSPWGASGEQYF. CDR3 nucleotides: TGTGCCAGCAGCCCCTGGGGAGCATCGGGCGAGCAGTACTTC. The entire variable domain, with the rest obtained from reference TRBV5-5 and TRBJ2-7, is as follows: DAGVTQSPTHLIKTRGQQVTLRCSPISGHKSVSWYQQVLGQGPQFIFQYYEKEERGRGNFPDRFSARQFPNYSSELNVNALLLGDSALYLCASSPWGASGEQYFGPGTRLTVT.

This chain joins TRBV19 and TRBJ1-1; 7 bases match TRBD1. J lost 0 bases, V lost 4 bases, and 5 bases had no gene match. The CDR3 covers 15 residues. CDR1 is LNHDA and CDR2 is SQIVND in the germline V gene (reference sequence). The CDR3, as DNA: TGTGCCAGTAGTACACCGGGACAGTTGAACACTGAAGCTTTCTTT. Translating it yields CASSTPGQLNTEAFF.

The V and J genes are TRBV28 and TRBJ2-5; maybe TRBD2 (5 bases). Trimming cost V 3 bases and J 5 bases, with 13 bases left between them. CDR1 and CDR2 (germline): MDHEN, SYDVKM. The CDR3 extends over 14 amino acids. CDR3 bases: TGTGCCAGCAGTTTGCTAGCTGCTTCGGAGACCCAGTACTTC. Its translation is CASSLLAASETQYF.

The chain links TRBV4-3 to TRBJ1-3; tentative D call: TRBD1 (5 bases). The CDR3 runs 18 residues. Germline V CDR1 and CDR2: LGHNA, YSLEER. With 0 bases removed from V and 4 bases from J, the gap between germline ends came to 19 bases. The CDR3 is CASSQELKYVGAGNTIYF. In DNA form, the CDR3 reads TGCGCCAGCAGCCAAGAGTTGAAGTACGTCGGGGCGGGAAACACCATATATTTT.

Comments on this clone: Other DNA sequences in the sample encode the same CDR3. The J gene is TRBJ2-5, the V gene TRBV14; D is undetermined. CDR3 size: 12 residues. The V end was cut by 0 bases, the J end by 5 bases, with 4 bases between. CDR1 and CDR2 (germline): SGHDN, FVKESK. The CDR3 is CASSQEAETQYF. In DNA form, the CDR3 reads TGTGCCAGCAGCCAAGAGGCGGAGACCCAGTACTTC.

The chain joins TRBV28 to TRBJ2-5; 9 bases are shared with TRBD1. J was trimmed by 2 bases and V by 8 bases; bases with no gene match: 21. The CDR3 is 19 residues long. The germline V gene encodes CDR1 MDHEN and CDR2 SYDVKM. The CDR3 nucleotides are TGTGCCAGCGGAAACCCGAGGATAGGCGGGACAGGGAAACAAGAGACCCAGTACTTC. Protein sequence: CASGNPRIGGTGKQETQYF.

Concerning this clone itself: The same CDR3 can be traced to other DNA sequences in this sample. This sequence joins TRBV9 and TRBJ2-1; 8 bases fit TRBD1. The CDR3 length is 14 residues. Germline V gene sequence: CDR1 SGDLS, CDR2 YYNGEE. Germline trimming cut 3 bases from V and 2 bases from J; bases unmatched to any gene: 1. The CDR3 spells CASSDRGTYNEQFF. In nucleotides, the CDR3 is TGTGCCAGCAGCGACAGGGGGACCTACAATGAGCAGTTCTTC.

Note on this clone: The sample carries other DNA sequences with the same CDR3. The chain has TRBV15 and TRBJ2-7; 7 bases are a match to TRBD1. The CDR3 runs to 15 residues. J gave up 0 bases and V 5 bases, and 7 bases lay outside the gene matches. Germline CDR1 is LNHNV and CDR2 is YYDKDF (reference sequence). CDR3 protein: CATSEGTGVSYEQYF. Here the CDR3 DNA reads TGTGCCACCAGCGAGGGAACAGGGGTCTCCTACGAGCAGTACTTC.

The rearrangement joins TRBV19 to TRBJ2-2, with a tentative D call TRBD2 (6 bases). Germline CDR1 is LNHDA and CDR2 is SQIVND (reference sequence). The length of the CDR3 is 16 residues. V lost 1 base and J 8 bases, leaving 17 bases between the germline ends. The chain's CDR3 is CASSIAGSGYRGELFF. The CDR3 DNA is TGTGCCAGTAGTATAGCGGGTAGCGGATACAGGGGGGAGCTGTTTTTT.

The chain uses TRBV7-2 and TRBJ2-5; TRBD2 matches 8 bases. The V gene's germline CDR1 is SGHTA and CDR2 FQGNSA. The junction had 13 bases not matched to a gene; V was cut back by 2 bases and J by 5 bases. The CDR3 is made up of 17 amino acids. DNA for the CDR3: TGTGCCAGCAGCTTATTGTTCGGGAGGGAGGGCCAGGAGACCCAGTACTTC. Its translation is CASSLLFGREGQETQYF.

The chain uses TRBV2 and TRBJ2-7; D gene ambiguous. The CDR3 spans 17 residues. V lost 3 bases and J lost 6, with 24 bases in between. Germline CDR1 reads SNHLY; CDR2 reads FYNNEI. The CDR3 DNA sequence: TGTGCCAGCAGTGATTCAGTTACCGCCCTCCCCCCGGCCGAGCAGTACTTC. As protein: CASSDSVTALPPAEQYF.

Note on this clone: In the same sample, other DNA sequences code for this CDR3. This chain joins TRBV5-8 and TRBJ2-1, with no clear D. Trimming shortened V by 4 bases and J by 7 bases, and 9 bases separated the two germline ends. CDR3 length: 12 residues. CDR1 and CDR2 from the germline V gene are SGHTS and YDEGEE. CDR3 region: CASSLDLNEQFF. For the CDR3, the DNA is TGTGCCAGCAGCCTTGACCTGAATGAGCAGTTCTTC.

V gene TRBV9 combines with J gene TRBJ2-7; 8 bases line up with TRBD1. Per germline, CDR1 SGDLS and CDR2 YYNGEE. Trimming took 3 bases from V and 0 from J; bases not matched to a gene: 8. The CDR3 has 16 amino acids. The CDR3 region is CASSGGQGTYSYEQYF. The CDR3 DNA sequence: TGTGCCAGCAGCGGCGGACAGGGAACATACTCCTACGAGCAGTACTTC.

The chain has TRBV15 and TRBJ1-1; 10 bases fit TRBD1. Germline V gene data show CDR1 as LNHNV and CDR2 as YYDKDF (reference sequence). Trimming at V came to 8 bases and at J to 5 bases, leaving 5 bases not matched to a gene. There are 13 residues in the CDR3. The CDR3 nucleotides are TGTGCCACCGGGGACAGGGGAATTACTGAAGCTTTCTTT. Translating it yields CATGDRGITEAFF.

A note on this clone: Additional DNA sequences in this sample encode the identical CDR3. The chain links TRBV29-1 to TRBJ2-7, with D perhaps TRBD1 (7 bases). Germline V gene data show CDR1 as SQVTM and CDR2 as ANQGSEA. The ends were cut back, 5 bases at V and 2 bases at J, with 10 bases in the middle. The CDR3 runs to 12 residues. The DNA for the CDR3 is TGCAGCGTTCAGGGGGGCCCCTACGAGCAGTACTTC. It is translated as CSVQGGPYEQYF.